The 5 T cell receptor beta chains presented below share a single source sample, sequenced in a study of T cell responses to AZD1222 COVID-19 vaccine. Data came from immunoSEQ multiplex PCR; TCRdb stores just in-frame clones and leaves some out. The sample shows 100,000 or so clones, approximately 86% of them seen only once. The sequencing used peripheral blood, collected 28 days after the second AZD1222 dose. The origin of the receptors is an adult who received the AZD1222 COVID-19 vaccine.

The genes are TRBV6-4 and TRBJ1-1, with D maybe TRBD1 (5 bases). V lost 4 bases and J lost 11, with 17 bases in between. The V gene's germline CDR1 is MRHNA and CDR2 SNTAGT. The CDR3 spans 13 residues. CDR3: CASSGVGGGGAFF. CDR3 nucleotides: TGTGCCAGCAGTGGAGTCGGGGGGGGAGGCGCTTTCTTT.

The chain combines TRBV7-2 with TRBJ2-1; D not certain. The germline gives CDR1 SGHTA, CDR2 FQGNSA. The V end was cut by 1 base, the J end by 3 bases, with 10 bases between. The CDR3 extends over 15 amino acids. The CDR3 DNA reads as TGTGCCAGCAGCTTAGGCTCCCCCGGCTACAATGAGCAGTTCTTC. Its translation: CASSLGSPGYNEQFF.

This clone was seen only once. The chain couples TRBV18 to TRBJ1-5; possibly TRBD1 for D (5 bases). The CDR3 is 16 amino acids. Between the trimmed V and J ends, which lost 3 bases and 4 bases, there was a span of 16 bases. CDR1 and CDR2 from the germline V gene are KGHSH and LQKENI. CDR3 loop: CASSPQPQGWNQPQHF. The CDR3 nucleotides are TGTGCCAGCTCACCGCAACCGCAGGGTTGGAATCAGCCCCAGCATTTT.

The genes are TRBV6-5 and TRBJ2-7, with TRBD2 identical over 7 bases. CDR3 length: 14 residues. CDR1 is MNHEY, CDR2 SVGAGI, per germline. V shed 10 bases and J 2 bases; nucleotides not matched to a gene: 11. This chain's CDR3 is CATREYAEAYEQYF. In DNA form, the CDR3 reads TGTGCCACGCGGGAGTACGCGGAGGCCTACGAGCAGTACTTC.

Here the CDR3 reads CAISPGAAEQYF. The CDR3 bases are TGTGCCATCAGCCCCGGCGCGGCTGAGCAGTACTTC. The J gene is TRBJ2-7, the V gene TRBV10-3; no definite D call. The germline gives CDR1 ENHRY, CDR2 SYGVKD. Trimming removed 6 bases at V and 7 bases at J, with 13 bases between. CDR3 length equals 12 residues.